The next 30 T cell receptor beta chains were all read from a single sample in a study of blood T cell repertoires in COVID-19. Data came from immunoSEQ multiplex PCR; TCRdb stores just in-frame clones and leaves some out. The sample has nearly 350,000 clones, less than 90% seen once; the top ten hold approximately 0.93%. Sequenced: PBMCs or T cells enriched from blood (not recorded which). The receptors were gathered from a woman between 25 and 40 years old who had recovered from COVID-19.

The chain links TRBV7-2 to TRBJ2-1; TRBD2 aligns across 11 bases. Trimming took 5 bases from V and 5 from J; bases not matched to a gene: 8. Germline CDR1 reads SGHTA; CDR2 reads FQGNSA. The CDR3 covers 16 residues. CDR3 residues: CASSRSSGGPHNEQFF. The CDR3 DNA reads TGTGCCAGCAGCCGGTCTAGCGGGGGGCCCCACAATGAGCAGTTCTTC.

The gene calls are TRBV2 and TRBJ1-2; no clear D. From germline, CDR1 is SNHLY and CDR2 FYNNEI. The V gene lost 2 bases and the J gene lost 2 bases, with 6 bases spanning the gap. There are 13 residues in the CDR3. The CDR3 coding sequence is TGTGCCAGCAGTGAAACTCTGAACTATGGCTACACCTTC. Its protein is CASSETLNYGYTF.

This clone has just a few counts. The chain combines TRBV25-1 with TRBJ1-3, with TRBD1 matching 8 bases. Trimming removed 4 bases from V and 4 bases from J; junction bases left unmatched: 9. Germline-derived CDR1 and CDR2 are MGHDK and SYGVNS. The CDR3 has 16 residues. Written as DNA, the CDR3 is TGTGCCAGCAGTGGGCTGGGACAGGACAGCGGAAACACCATATATTTT. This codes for CASSGLGQDSGNTIYF.

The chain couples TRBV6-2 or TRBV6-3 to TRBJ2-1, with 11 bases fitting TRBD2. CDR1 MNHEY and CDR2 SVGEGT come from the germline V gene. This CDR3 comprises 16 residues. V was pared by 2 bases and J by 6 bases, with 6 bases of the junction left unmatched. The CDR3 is CASSYGTSGGSNEQFF. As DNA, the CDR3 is TGTGCCAGCAGTTACGGTACTAGCGGGGGAAGCAATGAGCAGTTCTTC.

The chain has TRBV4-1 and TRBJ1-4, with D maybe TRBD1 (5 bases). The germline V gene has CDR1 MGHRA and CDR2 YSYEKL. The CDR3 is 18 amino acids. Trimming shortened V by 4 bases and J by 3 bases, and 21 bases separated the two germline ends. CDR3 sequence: CASSRVFVEGRANEKLFF. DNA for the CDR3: TGCGCCAGCAGCCGGGTGTTTGTGGAGGGGAGGGCTAATGAAAAACTGTTTTTT.

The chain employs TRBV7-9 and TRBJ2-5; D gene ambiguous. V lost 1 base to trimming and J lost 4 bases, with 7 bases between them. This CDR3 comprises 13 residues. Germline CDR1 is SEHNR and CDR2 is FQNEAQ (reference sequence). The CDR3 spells CASSLGGVETQYF. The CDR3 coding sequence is TGTGCCAGCAGCTTAGGAGGAGTAGAGACCCAGTACTTC. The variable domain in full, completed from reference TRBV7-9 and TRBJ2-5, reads DTGVSQNPRHKITKRGQNVTFRCDPISEHNRLYWYRQTLGQGPEFLTYFQNEAQLEKSRLLSDRFSAERPKGSFSTLEIQRTEQGDSAMYLCASSLGGVETQYFGPGTRLLVL.

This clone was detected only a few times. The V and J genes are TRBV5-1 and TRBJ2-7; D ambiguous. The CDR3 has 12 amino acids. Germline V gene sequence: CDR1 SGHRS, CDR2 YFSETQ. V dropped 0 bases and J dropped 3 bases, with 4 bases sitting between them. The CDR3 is CASSLDFYEQYF. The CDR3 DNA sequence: TGCGCCAGCAGCTTGGACTTCTACGAGCAGTACTTC. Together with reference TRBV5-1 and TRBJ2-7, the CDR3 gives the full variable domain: KAGVTQTPRYLIKTRGQQVTLSCSPISGHRSVSWYQQTPGQGLQFLFEYFSETQRNKGNFPGRFSGRQFSNSRSEMNVSTLELGDSALYLCASSLDFYEQYFGPGTRLTVT.

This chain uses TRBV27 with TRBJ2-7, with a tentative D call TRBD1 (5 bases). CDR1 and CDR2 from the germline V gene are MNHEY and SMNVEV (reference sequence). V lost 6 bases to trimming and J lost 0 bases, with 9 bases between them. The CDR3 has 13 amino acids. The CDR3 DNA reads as TGTGCCAGCAGAAGACAGAGCTCCTACGAGCAGTACTTC. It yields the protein CASRRQSSYEQYF.

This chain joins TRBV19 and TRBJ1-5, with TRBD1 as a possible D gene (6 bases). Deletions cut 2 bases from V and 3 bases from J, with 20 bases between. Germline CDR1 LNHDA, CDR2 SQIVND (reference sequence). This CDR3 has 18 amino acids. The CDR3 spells CASSIRTRGNRDNQPQHF. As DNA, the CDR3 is TGTGCCAGTAGTATACGGACGCGCGGAAACAGGGACAATCAGCCCCAGCATTTT. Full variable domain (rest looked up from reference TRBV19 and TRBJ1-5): DGGITQSPKYLFRKEGQNVTLSCEQNLNHDAMYWYRQDPGQGLRLIYYSQIVNDFQKGDIAEGYSVSREKKESFPLTVTSAQKNPTAFYLCASSIRTRGNRDNQPQHFGDGTRLSIL.

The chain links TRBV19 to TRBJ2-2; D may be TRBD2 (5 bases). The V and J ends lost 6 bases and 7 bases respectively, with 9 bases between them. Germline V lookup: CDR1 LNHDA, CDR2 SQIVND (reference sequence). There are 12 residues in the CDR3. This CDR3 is CASSPLGGELFF. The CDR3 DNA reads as TGTGCCAGTAGCCCACTAGGCGGGGAGCTGTTTTTT.

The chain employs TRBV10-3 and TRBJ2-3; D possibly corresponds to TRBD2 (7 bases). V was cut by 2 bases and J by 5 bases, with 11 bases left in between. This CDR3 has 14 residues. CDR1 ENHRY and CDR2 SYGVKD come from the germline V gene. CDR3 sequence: CAISERGAGDTQYF. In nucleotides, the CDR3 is TGTGCCATCAGTGAGCGGGGGGCAGGAGATACGCAGTATTTT.

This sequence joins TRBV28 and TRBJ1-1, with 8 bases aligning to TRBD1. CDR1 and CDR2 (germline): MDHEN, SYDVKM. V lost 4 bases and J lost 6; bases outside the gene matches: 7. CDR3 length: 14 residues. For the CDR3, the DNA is TGTGCCAGCAGTTCCGCAGGGGGCGCAGCTGAAGCTTTCTTT. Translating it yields CASSSAGGAAEAFF.

Written as DNA, the CDR3 is TGTGCCAGCAGCTTAGATCAGGTGGACTATGGCTACACCTTC. Translated, it gives CASSLDQVDYGYTF. This rearrangement joins TRBV11-2 to TRBJ1-2; D unclear. Germline V gene lookup returns CDR1 SGHAT and CDR2 FQNNGV. The CDR3 consists of 14 residues. V was pared by 0 bases and J by 3 bases, with 8 bases between.

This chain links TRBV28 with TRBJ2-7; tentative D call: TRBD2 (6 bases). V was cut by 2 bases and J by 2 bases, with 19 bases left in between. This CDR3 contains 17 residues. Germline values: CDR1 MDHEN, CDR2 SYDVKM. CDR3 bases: TGTGCCAGCAGTTTACTGGAGGGTAAAGCTTTGGCCTACGAGCAGTACTTC. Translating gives CASSLLEGKALAYEQYF.

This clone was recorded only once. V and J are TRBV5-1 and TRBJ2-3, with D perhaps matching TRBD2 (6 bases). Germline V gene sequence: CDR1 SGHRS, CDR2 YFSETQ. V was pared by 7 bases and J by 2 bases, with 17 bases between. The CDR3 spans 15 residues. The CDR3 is CASGLEGRDTDTQYF. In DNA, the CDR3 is TGCGCCAGCGGACTGGAGGGGCGGGACACAGATACGCAGTATTTT.

For the CDR3, the DNA is TGTGCCACCAGCAAGGGGACAGAGGGTGAAGCTTTCTTT. It yields the protein CATSKGTEGEAFF. The chain links TRBV15 to TRBJ1-1; 7 nucleotides line up with TRBD1. Germline V gene lookup returns CDR1 LNHNV and CDR2 YYDKDF (reference sequence). The junction had 6 bases not matched to a gene; V was cut back by 4 bases and J by 7 bases. The CDR3 is 13 residues long.

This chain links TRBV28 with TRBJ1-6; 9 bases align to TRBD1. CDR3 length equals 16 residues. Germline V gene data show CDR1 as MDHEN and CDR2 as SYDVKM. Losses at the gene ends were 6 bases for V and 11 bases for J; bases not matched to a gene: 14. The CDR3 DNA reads TGTGCCAGCAGCAGCTATTCCGGGACAGGGAATCCACCCCTCCACTTT. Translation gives CASSSYSGTGNPPLHF.

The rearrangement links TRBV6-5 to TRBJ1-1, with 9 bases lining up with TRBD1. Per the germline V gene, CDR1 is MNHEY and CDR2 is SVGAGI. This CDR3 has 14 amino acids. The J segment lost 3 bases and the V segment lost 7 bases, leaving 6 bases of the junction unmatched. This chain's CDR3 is CASTRTGVDTEAFF. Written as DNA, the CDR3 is TGTGCCAGCACGAGGACAGGGGTCGACACTGAAGCTTTCTTT.

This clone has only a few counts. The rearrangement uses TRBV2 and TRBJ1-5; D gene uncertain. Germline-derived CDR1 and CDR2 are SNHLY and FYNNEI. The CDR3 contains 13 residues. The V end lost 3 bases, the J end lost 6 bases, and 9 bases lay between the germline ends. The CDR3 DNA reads TGTGCCAGCAGTGAGTCGGGAGTTCAGCCCCAGCATTTT. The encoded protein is CASSESGVQPQHF. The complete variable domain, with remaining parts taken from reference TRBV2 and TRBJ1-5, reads EPEVTQTPSHQVTQMGQEVILRCVPISNHLYFYWYRQILGQKVEFLVSFYNNEISEKSEIFDDQFSVERPDGSNFTLKIRSTKLEDSAMYFCASSESGVQPQHFGDGTRLSIL.

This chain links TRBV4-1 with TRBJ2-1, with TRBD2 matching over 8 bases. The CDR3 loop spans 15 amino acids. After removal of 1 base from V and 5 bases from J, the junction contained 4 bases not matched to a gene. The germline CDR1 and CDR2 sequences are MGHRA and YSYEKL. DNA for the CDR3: TGCGCCAGCAGCCAAGCGGGGGGGAATAACAATGAGCAGTTCTTC. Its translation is CASSQAGGNNNEQFF.

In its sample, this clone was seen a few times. The CDR3 is CASSRGTGEAFF. In nucleotides, the CDR3 is TGCGCCAGCAGCCGCGGGACGGGTGAAGCTTTCTTT. This chain connects TRBV4-1 to TRBJ1-1; a possible D gene is TRBD1 (5 bases). The germline CDR1 and CDR2 sequences are MGHRA and YSYEKL. The CDR3 is made up of 12 amino acids. V was shortened by 4 bases and J by 7 bases, with 10 bases between the two germline ends.

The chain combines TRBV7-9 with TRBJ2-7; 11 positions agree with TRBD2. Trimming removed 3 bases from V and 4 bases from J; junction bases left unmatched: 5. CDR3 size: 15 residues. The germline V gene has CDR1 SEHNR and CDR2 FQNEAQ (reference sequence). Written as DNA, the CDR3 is TGTGCCAGCAGCTTCATGACTAGCGGGGTGTACGAGCAGTACTTC. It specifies CASSFMTSGVYEQYF.

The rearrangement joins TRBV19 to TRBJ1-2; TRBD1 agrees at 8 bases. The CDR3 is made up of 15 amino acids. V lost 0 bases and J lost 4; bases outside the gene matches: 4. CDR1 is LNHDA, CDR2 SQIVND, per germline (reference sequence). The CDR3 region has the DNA TGTGCCAGTAGTATAGAGGCAGGACAGGGCTATGGCTACACCTTC. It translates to CASSIEAGQGYGYTF.

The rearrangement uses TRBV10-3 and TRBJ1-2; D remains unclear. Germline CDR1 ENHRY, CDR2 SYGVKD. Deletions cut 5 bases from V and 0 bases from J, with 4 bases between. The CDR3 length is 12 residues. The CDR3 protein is CAISSANYGYTF. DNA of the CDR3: TGTGCCATCAGTTCTGCTAACTATGGCTACACCTTC.

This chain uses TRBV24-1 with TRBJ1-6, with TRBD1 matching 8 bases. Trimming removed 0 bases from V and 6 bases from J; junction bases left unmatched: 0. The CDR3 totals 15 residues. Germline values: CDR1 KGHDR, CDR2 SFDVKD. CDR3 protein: CATSDLGQGNSPLHF. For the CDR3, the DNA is TGTGCCACCAGTGATTTGGGACAGGGTAATTCACCCCTCCACTTT.

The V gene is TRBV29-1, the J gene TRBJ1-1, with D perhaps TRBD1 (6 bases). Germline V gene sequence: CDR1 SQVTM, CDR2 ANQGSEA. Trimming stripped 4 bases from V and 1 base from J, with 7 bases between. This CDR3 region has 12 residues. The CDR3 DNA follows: TGCAGCGTTGCGGGACAGAACACTGAAGCTTTCTTT. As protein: CSVAGQNTEAFF.

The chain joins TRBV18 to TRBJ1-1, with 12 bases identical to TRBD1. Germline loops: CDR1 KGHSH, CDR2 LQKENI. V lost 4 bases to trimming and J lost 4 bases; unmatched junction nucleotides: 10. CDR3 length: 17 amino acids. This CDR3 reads CASSLSGQGALSTEAFF. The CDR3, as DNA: TGTGCCAGCTCACTTTCGGGACAGGGGGCTTTGAGCACTGAAGCTTTCTTT.

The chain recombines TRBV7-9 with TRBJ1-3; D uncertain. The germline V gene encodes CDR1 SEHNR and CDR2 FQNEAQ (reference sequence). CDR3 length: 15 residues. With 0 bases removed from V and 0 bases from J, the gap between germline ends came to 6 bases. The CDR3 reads CASSLAISSGNTIYF. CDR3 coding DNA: TGTGCCAGCAGCTTAGCGATCAGCTCTGGAAACACCATATATTTT.

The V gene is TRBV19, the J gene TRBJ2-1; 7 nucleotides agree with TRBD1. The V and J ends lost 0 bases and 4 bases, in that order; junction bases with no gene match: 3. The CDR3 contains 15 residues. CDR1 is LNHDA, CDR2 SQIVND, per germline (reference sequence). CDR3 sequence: CASSIETGPYNEQFF. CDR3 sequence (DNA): TGTGCCAGTAGTATAGAGACAGGGCCTTACAATGAGCAGTTCTTC.

The CDR3 sequence is CATSDQGTGVRYF. The CDR3 nucleotides are TGTGCCACCAGTGACCAGGGAACAGGGGTTAGGTACTTC. J is TRBJ2-5 and V is TRBV24-1; 7 bases fit TRBD1. Germline lookup yields CDR1 KGHDR and CDR2 SFDVKD. V shed 4 bases, J shed 13 bases, and the junction held 11 bases outside the gene matches. CDR3 size: 13 residues.